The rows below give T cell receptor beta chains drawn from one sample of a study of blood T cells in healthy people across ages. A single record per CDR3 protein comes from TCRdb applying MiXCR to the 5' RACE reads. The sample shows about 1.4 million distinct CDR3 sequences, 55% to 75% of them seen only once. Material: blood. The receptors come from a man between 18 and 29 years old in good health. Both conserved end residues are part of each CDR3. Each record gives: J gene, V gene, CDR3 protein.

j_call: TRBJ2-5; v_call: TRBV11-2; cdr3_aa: CASSPGKSQRLQETQYF
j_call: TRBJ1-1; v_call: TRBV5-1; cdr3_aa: CASSLAPGRGNTEAFF
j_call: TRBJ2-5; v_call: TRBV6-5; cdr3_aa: CASGRYRGGEETQYF
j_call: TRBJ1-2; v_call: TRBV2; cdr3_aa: CASSVRREDGYTF
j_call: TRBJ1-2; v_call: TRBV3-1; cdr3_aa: CASSQDLRQGHGYTF
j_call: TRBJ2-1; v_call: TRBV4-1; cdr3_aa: CASSQAFSAYNEQFF
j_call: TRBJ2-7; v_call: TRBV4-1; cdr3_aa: CASSQDPGSYYEQYF
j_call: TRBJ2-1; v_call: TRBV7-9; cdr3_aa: CASNPLAGGLSSYNEQFF
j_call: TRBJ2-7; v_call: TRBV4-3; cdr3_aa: CVSSHRHSYEQYF
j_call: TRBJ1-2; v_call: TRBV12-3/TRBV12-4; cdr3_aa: CASSMEGDRGLYTF
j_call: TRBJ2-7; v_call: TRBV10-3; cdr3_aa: CAISGGSGSSYEQYF
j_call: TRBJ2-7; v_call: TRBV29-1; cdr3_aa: CSVEVVGLESYEQYF
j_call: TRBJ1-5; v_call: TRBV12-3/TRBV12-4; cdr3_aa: CASRKGSNQPQHF
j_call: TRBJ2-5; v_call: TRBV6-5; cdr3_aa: CASSFGWAQETQYF
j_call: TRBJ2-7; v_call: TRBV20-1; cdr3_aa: CSARPLSWEQYF
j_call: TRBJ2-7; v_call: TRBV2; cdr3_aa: CASSGDPSYEQYF
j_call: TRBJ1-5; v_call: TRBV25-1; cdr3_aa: CASSDGQGKVQPQHF
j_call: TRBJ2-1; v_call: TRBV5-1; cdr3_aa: CASSPEGRPEGAYNEQFF
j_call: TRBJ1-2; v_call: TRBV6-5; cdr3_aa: CASSIALGGGYGYTF
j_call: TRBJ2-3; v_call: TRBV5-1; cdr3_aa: CASSPGATSTDTQYF
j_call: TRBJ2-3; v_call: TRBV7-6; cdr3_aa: CASSRGQSPSTDTQYF
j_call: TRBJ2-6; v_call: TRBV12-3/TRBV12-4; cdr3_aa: CASSTGSAGANVLTF
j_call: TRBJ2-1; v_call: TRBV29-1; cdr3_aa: CSVSGGSSYNEQFF
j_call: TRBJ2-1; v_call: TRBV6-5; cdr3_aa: CASSSSYSGGNNEQFF
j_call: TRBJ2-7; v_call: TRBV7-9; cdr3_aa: CASSLVQLNEQYF
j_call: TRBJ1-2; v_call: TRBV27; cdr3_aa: CASSLNRPSNYGYTF
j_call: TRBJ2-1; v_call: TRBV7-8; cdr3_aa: CASSFRKQGLADNEQFF
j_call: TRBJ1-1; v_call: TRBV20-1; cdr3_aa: CSARLMNTEAFF
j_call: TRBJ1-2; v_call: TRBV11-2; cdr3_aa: CASSPPGIRGYTF
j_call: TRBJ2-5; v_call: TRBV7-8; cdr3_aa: CASSLAVGKTQYF
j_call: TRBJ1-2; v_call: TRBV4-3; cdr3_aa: CASSRAEPSDGYTF
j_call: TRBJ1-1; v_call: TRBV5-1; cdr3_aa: CASSHPPGGTEAFF
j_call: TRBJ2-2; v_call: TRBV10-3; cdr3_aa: CAISSGTGNSGELFF
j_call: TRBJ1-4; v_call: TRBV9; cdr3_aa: CASSEGAGEKLFF
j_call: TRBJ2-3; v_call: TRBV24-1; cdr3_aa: CATSDFNLASGRDTQYF
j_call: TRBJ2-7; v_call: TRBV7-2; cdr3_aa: CASSPDRQSSYEQYF
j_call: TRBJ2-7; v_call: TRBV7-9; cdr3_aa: CASRTGLSDEQYF
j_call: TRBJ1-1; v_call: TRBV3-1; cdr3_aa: CASSPRWRANTEAFF
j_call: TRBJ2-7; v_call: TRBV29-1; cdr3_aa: CSPPSGTDVYEQYF
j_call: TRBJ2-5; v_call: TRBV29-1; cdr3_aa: CSAGGQPPVETQYF
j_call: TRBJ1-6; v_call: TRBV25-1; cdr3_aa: CASSEYKTGPSPLHF
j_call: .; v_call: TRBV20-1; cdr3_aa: CSASQIGGQGIDEQYF
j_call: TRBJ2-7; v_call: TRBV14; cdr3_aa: CASSQDPLTDSYEQYF
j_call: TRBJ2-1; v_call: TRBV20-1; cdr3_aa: CSANLAGGPRFYNEQFF
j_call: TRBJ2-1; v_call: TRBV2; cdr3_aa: CASDQASGGALEQFF
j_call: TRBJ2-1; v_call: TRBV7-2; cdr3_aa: CASSPLSGGAYYNEQFF
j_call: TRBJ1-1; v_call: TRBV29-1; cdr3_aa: CSVEDRLRYEAFF
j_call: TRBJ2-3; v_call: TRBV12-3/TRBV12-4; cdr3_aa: CASSTQDFPDTQYF